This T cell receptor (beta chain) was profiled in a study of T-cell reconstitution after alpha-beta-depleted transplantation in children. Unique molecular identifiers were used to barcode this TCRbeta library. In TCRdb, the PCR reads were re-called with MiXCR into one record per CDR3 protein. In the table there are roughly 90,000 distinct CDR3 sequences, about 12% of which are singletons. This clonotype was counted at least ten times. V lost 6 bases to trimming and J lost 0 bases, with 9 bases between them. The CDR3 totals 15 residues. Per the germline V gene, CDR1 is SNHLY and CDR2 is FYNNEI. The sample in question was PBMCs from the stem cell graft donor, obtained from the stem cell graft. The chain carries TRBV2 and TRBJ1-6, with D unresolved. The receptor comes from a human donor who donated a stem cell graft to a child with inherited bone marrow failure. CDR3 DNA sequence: TGTGCCAGCAGCCCACACCCCTCCTATAATTCACCCCTCCACTTT. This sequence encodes CASSPHPSYNSPLHF.